This T cell receptor (beta chain) was found in a study of neurological immune-mediated disorders. Study results and limitations: None of the CDR3 amino acid sequences of expanded clones were shared across subjects, and this suggested private repertoires in all groups.

This CDR3 has 16 amino acids. Germline CDR1 reads SGHDT; CDR2 reads YYEEEE. Trimming at V came to 4 bases and at J to 7 bases, leaving 16 bases not matched to a gene. Described time point: longitudinal time-point 3. The unsorted libraries originated from 2 million PBMCs that had been stored at -80 C. As for the cDNA, it was generated by 5'RACE with 10-nucleotide random UMIs. TCRdb independently ran MiXCR on the 5' RACE reads; one entry per CDR3 protein. The sample shows roughly 50,000 distinct CDR3 sequences, approximately 11% of them seen only once. There are many counts of this clonotype. No antigen is known for it.

The chain employs TRBV5-6 and TRBJ1-2; TRBD1 aligns across 7 bases. This receptor was obtained from a male donor with HTLV-1-associated myelopathy (HAM/TSP). The sequenced sample was PBMCs. The CDR3 spells CASSLGTVIRFGGYTF. CDR3 nucleotide sequence: TGTGCCAGCAGCCTAGGGACAGTCATACGTTTCGGTGGCTACACCTTC.